Here is one T cell receptor (beta chain) with its context. The data were obtained in a study of blood T cell repertoires in COVID-19. Authors' processing steps: Estimation of nucleated cell counts was performed using reference gene primer amplification. Sequencing was performed with immunoSEQ multiplex PCR; in TCRdb, only in-frame clones are kept and a portion is missing. V and J calls plus clone size are reproduced from that table; the DNA served to infer D and trimming. The sample records 250,000 or so clones, roughly 86% being singletons. Each recovered donor of Cohort 3 presented with two negative PCRs, clearance, or symptom resolution. CDR1 is GTSNPN and CDR2 is SVGIG in the germline V gene (reference sequence). The CDR3 is made up of 13 amino acids. Trimming stripped 0 bases from V and 5 bases from J, with 10 bases between.

The receptor's source is a woman aged 50 to 60 who had recovered from COVID-19. The source material was PBMCs or T cells enriched from blood (not recorded which). The J gene is TRBJ1-1, the V gene TRBV30; no clear D. The CDR3 DNA is TGTGCCTGGAGTGTACGTCGGGAAACTGAAGCTTTCTTT. This translates into CAWSVRRETEAFF.